The sequence of this TCR beta chain was determined in a study of T cell repertoires in cytomegalovirus infection. About the research overall: In the study, CMV epitopes included recently identified HLA-C-restricted and well-studied HLA-B-restricted ones. From public TCR beta signatures came an indication of both CMV infection and matching HLA type.

In regard to this clonotype: Its antigen is as yet unknown.

V was clipped by 0 bases and J by 4 bases; unmatched bases: 10. From germline, CDR1 is MGHRA and CDR2 YSYEKL. There are 17 residues in the CDR3. MiXCR was run by TCRdb on the reads, yielding one entry per CDR3 protein. The sample shows around 900,000 distinct CDR3 sequences, around 31% of them seen only once. General study results and limits: Across the ex vivo response, the dominant clonotypes were HLA-C-restricted CMV-specific TCR beta clonotypes. Cumulative frequency of public TCR beta families picked out carriers of CMV plus the relevant HLA.

Sequencing used cultured CD8+ T cells from PBMCs, obtained from culture after CMV antigen stimulation. The receptor was derived from a human donor in good health (CMV status not recorded). Some clones in this sample may be carry-over from other donors' samples. This rearrangement joins TRBV4-1 to TRBJ1-2; 8 bases align to TRBD1. The chain's CDR3 is CASSQDLIDRGLYGYTF. CDR3 nucleotides: TGCGCCAGCAGCCAAGATTTAATCGACAGGGGCCTCTATGGCTACACCTTC.